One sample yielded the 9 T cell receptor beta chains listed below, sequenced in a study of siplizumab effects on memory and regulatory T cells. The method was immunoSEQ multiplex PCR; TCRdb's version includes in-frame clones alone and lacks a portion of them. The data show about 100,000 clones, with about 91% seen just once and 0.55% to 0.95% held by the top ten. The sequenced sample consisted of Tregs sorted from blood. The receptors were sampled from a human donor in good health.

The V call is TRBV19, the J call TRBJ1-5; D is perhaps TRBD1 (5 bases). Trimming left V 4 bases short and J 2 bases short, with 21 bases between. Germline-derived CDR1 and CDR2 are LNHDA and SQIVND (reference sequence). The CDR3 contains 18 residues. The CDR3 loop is CASSTQPFQTGGNQPQHF. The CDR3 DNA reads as TGTGCCAGTAGTACCCAACCCTTTCAAACAGGAGGCAATCAGCCCCAGCATTTT.

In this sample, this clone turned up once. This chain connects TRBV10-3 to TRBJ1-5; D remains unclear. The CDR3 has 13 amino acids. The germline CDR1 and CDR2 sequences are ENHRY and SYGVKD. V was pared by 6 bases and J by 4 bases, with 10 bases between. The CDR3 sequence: CAISEKKNQPQHF. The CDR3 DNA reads TGTGCCATCAGCGAGAAGAAGAATCAGCCCCAGCATTTT.

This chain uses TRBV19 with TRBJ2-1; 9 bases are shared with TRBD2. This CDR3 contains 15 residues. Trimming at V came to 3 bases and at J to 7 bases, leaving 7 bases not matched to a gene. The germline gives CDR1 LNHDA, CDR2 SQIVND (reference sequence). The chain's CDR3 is CASSMGGRARNEQFF. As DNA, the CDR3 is TGTGCCAGTAGTATGGGCGGGAGGGCCCGGAATGAGCAGTTCTTC.

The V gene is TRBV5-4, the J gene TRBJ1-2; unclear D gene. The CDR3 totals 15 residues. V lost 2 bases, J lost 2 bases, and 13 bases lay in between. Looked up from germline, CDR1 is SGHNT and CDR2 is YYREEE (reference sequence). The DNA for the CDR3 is TGTGCCAGCAGCTTAATAAACTGGGAAAACTATGGCTACACCTTC. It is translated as CASSLINWENYGYTF.

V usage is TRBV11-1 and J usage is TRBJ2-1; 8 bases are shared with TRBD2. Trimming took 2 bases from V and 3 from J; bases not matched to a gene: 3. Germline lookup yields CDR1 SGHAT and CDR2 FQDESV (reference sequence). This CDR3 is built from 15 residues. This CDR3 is CASSLLAGYYNEQFF. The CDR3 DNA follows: TGTGCCAGCAGCTTATTAGCGGGGTACTACAATGAGCAGTTCTTC. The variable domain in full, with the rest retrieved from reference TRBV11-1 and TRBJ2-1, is EAEVAQSPRYKITEKSQAVAFWCDPISGHATLYWYRQILGQGPELLVQFQDESVVDDSQLPKDRFSAERLKGVDSTLKIQPAELGDSAMYLCASSLLAGYYNEQFFGPGTRLTVL.

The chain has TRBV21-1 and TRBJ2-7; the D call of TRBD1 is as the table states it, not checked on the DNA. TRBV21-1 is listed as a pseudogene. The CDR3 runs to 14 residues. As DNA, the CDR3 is TGTGCCAGCAGCAACGCGGGACAGAACTACGAGCAGTACTTC. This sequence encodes CASSNAGQNYEQYF.

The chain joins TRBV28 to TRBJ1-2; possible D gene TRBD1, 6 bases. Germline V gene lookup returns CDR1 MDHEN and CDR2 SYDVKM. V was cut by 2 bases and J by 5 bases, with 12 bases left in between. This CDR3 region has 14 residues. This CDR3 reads CASSLAGARYGYTF. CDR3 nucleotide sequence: TGTGCCAGCAGTTTAGCAGGGGCACGATATGGCTACACCTTC.

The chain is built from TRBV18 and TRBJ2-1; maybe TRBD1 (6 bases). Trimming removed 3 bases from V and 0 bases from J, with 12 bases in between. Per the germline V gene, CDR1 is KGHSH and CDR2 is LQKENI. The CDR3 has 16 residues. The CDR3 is CASSPQGKRSYNEQFF. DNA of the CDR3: TGTGCCAGCTCACCCCAGGGGAAGCGCTCCTACAATGAGCAGTTCTTC.

The CDR3 spells CASSFPGGTEAFF. The CDR3 bases are TGCGCCAGCAGCTTCCCAGGGGGAACTGAAGCTTTCTTT. J is TRBJ1-1 and V is TRBV5-1; 7 positions match TRBD1. Germline CDR1 reads SGHRS; CDR2 reads YFSETQ. The CDR3 loop spans 13 amino acids. J gave up 5 bases and V 2 bases, and 3 bases lay outside the gene matches. The full variable domain, with the rest looked up from reference TRBV5-1 and TRBJ1-1, is KAGVTQTPRYLIKTRGQQVTLSCSPISGHRSVSWYQQTPGQGLQFLFEYFSETQRNKGNFPGRFSGRQFSNSRSEMNVSTLELGDSALYLCASSFPGGTEAFFGQGTRLTVV.